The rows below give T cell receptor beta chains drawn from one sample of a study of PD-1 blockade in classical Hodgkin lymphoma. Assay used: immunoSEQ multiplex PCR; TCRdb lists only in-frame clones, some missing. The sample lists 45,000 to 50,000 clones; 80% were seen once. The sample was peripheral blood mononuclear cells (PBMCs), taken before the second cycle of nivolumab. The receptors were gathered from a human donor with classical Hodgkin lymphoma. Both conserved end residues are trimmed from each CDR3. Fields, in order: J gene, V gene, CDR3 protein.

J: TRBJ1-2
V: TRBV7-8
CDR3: ASSLGTGGSYGYT

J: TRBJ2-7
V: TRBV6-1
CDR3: ASSDRISYEQY

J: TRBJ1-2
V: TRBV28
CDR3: ANGGEELGYT

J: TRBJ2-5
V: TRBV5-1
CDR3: ASSLDRVGFETQY

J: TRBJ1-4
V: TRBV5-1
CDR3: ASSPRGALQGTTNEKLF

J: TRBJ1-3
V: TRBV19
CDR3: ASSSLDRGGSGNTIY

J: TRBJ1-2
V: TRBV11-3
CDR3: ASSLEGYGYT

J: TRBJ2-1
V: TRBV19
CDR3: ASSIPVPPGEQF

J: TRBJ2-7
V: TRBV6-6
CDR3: ASSYSSRGGHEQY

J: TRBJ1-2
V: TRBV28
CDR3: ASSLLRGLVYYGYT

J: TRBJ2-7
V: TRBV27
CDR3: ASCRGYEQY

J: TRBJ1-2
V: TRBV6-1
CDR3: ASSDQGAGYGYT

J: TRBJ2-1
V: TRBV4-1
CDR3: ASSQSQGSYNEQF

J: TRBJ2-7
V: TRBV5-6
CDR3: ASSLAAGGPPEQY

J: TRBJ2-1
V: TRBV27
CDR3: ASSLTTDEQF

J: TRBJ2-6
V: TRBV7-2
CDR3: ASSLASTVQGGITGANVLT

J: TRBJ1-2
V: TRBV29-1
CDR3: SARGPIYYGYT

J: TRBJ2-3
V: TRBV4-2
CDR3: ASSQDMAPSGGDTQY

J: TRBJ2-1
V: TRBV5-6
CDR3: ASSSTWTGQGPNEQF

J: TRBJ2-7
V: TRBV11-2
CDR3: ASSLGPFPASYEQY

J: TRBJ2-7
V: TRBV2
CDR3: ASIDRLPSYEQY

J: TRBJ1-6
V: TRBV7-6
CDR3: ASSYGQGHSPLH

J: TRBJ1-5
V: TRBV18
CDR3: ASSPGGGNNQPQH

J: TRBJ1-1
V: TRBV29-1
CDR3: SVGGGMNTEAF

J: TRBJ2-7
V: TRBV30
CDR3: ASRLAGIYEQY

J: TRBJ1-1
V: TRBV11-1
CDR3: ASSPNLGQGEAF

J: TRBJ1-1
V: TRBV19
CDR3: ASSYQSGEPNTEAF

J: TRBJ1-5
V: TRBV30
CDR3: AWSATRPNQPQH

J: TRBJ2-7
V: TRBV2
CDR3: ASSVGSISYEQY

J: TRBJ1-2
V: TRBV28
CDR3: ASSSSSTAANYGYT

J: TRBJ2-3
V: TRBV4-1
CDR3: ASSLDQGGPTDTQY

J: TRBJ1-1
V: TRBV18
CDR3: ASSPPSGSALEAF

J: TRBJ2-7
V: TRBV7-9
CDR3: ASGYSEDTYEQY

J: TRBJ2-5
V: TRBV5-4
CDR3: ASTSKTEEETQY

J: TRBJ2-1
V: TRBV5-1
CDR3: ASSSGTSGRRVNEQF

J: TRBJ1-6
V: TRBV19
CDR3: ASSNSGQNSPLH

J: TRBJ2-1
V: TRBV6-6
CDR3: ASSSKLGGNNEQF

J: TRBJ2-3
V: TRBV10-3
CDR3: AIKEVPSTDTQY

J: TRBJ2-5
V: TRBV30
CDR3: AWMAVAGQETQY

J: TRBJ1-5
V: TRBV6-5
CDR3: ASSPLRGFQPQH

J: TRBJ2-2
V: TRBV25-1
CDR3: ASRGPDTGELF

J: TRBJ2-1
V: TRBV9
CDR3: ASSVDWREQF

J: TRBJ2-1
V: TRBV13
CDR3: ASSLVGLNEQF

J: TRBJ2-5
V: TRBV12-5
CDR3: ASGKDRGQETQY

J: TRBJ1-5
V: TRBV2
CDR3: ASSGGGNQPQH

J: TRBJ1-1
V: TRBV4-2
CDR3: ASSLTGTYTEAF

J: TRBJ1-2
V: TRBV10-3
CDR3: AISGQGYGYT

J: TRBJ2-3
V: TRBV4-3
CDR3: ASSQGTVSDTQY

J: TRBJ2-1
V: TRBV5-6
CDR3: ASSYVQQGNNEQF

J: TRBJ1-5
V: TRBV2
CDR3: ASSSGTPIWGSSNQPQH

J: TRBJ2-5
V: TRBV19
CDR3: ASSMAGTAAAQY

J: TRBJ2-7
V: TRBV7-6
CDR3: ASSPLTGPPYEQY

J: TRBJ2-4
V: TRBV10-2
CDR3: ASSEGDRVAKNIQY

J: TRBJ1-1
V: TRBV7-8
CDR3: ASSLRGSTEAF

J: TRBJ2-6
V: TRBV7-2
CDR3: ASSPQDSGANVLT